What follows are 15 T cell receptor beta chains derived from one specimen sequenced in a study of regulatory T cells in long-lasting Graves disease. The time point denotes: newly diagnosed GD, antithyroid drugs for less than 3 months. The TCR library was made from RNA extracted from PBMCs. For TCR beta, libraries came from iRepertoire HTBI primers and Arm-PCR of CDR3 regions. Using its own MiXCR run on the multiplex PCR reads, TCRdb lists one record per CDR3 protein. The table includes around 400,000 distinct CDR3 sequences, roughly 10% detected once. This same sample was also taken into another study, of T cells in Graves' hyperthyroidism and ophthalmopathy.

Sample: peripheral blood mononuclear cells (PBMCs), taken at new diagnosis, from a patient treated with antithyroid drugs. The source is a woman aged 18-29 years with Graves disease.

In DNA, the CDR3 is TGTGCCAGCAGCACCCTCCGGGAGCAGCGCAATCAGCCCCAGCATTTT. Amino acid sequence: CASSTLREQRNQPQHF. V gene TRBV6-1 combines with J gene TRBJ1-5; no definite D call. V was clipped by 6 bases and J by 2 bases, with 17 bases between them. In germline, CDR1 is MNHNS, CDR2 SASEGT. The CDR3 is 16 residues long.

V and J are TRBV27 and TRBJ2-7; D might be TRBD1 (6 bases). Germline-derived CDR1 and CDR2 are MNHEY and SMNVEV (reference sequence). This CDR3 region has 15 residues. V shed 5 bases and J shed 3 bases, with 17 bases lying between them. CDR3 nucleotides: TGTGCCAGCAGTCCCAATGCCGGGACATACTACGAGCAGTACGTC. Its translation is CASSPNAGTYYEQYV.

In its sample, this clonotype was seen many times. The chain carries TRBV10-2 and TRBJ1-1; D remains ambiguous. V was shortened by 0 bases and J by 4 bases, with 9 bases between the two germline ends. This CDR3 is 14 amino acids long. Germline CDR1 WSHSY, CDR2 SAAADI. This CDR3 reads CASSESRGSTEAFF. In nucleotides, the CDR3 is TGCGCCAGCAGTGAGTCGAGAGGTAGCACTGAAGCTTTCTTT.

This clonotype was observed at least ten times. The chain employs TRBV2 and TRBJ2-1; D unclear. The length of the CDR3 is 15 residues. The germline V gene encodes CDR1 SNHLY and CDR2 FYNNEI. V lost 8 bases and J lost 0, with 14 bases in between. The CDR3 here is CASQLFLSSYNEQFF. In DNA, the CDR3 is TGTGCCAGCCAACTTTTCCTGAGCTCCTACAATGAGCAGTTCTTC.

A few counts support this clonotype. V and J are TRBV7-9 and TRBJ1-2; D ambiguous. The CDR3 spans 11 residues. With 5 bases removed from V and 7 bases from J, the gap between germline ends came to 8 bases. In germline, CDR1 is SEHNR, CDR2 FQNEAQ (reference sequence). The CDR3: CASSHEFGYTF. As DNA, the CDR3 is TGTGCCAGCAGCCATGAATTTGGCTACACCTTC.

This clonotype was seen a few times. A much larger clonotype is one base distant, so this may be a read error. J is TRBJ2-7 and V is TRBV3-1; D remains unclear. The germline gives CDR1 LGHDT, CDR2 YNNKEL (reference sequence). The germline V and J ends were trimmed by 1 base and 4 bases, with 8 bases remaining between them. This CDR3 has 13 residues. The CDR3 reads CASSQVSGYEQYV. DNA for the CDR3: TGTGCCAGCAGCCAAGTTAGTGGATACGAGCAGTACGTC.

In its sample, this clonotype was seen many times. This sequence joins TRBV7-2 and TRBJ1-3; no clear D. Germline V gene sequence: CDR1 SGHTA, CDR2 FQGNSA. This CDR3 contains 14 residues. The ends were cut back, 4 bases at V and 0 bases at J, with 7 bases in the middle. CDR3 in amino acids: CASSYRPSGNTIYF. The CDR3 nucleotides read TGTGCCAGCAGCTACAGACCCTCTGGAAACACCATATATTTT.

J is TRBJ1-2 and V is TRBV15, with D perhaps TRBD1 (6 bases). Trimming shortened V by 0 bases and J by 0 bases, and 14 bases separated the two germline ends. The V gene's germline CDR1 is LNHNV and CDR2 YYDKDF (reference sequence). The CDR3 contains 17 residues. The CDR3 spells CATSRDGGPEANYGYTF. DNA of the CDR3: TGTGCCACCAGCAGAGACGGGGGCCCAGAGGCTAACTATGGCTACACCTTC. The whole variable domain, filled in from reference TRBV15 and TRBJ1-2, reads DAMVIQNPRYQVTQFGKPVTLSCSQTLNHNVMYWYQQKSSQAPKLLFHYYDKDFNNEADTPDNFQSRRPNTSFCFLDIRSPGLGDTAMYLCATSRDGGPEANYGYTFGSGTRLTVV.

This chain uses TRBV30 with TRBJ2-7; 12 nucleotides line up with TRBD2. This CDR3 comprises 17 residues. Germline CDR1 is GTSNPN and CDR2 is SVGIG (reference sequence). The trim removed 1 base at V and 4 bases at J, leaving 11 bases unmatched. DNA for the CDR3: TGTGCCTGGAGTGCGACTAGCGGGAGAGGAAGATTTTACGAGCAGTACTTC. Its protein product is CAWSATSGRGRFYEQYF.

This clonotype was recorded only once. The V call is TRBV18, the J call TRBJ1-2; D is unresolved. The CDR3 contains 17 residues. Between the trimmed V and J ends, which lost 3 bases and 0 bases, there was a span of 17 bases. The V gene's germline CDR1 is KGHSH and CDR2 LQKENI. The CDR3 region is CASSPAFRTRSNYGYTF. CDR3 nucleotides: TGTGCCAGCTCACCTGCTTTCCGGACGAGATCTAACTATGGCTACACCTTC. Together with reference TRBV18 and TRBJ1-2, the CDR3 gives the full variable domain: NAGVMQNPRHLVRRRGQEARLRCSPMKGHSHVYWYRQLPEEGLKFMVYLQKENIIDESGMPKERFSAEFPKEGPSILRIQQVVRGDSAAYFCASSPAFRTRSNYGYTFGSGTRLTVV.

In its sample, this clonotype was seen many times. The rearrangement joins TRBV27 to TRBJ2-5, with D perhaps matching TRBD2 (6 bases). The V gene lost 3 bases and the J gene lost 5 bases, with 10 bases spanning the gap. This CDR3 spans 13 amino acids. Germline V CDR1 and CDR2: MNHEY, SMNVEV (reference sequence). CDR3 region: CASSFTGLETQYF. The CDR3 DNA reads TGTGCCAGCAGTTTTACGGGACTGGAGACCCAGTACTTC.

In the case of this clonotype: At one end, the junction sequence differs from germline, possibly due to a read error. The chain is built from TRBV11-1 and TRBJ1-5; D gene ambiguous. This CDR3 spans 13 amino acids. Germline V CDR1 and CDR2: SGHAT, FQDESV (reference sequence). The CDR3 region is CASSDEVYQPQHF. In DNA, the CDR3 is TGCGCCAGCAGCGATGAGGTTTACCAGCCCCAGCATTTT.

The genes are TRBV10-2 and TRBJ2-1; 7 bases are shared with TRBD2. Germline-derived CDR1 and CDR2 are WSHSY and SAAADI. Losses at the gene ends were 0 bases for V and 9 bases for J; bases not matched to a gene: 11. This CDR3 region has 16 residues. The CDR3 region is CASSESLAVSLGEQFF. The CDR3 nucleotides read TGCGCCAGCAGTGAGTCTCTAGCGGTCTCGTTAGGTGAGCAGTTCTTC.

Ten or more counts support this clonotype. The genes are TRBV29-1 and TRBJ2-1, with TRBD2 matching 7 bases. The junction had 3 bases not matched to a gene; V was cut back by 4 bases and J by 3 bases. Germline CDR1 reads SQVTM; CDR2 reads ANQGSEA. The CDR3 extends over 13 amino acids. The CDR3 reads CSVAASGYNEQFF. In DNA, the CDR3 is TGCAGCGTTGCGGCTAGCGGCTACAATGAGCAGTTCTTC.

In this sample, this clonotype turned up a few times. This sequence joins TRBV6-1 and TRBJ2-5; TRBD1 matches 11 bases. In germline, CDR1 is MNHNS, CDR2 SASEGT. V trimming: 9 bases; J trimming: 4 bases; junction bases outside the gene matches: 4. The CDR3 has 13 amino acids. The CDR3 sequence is CASTDRGRETQYF. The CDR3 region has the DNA TGTGCCAGTACGGACAGGGGGCGAGAGACCCAGTACTTC.